Each of the 2 T cell receptor beta chains below was sequenced from the same sample in a study of technical replicates of blood from several donors. The repertoire was sequenced with immunoSEQ multiplex PCR; TCRdb's copy has only in-frame clones and lacks some. The sample comprises more than 80,000 clones, under 97% of which are singletons, and roughly 0.23% rests with the top ten. Sample: T cells isolated from PBMCs. The source is a human donor in good health.

The chain links TRBV11-2 to TRBJ2-1; 7 nucleotides match TRBD1. The germline CDR1 and CDR2 sequences are SGHAT and FQNNGV. The CDR3 is 13 residues long. V shed 5 bases, J shed 5 bases, and the junction held 3 bases outside the gene matches. CDR3 sequence (DNA): TGTGCCAGCAGCCCGGACAGGAACAATGAGCAGTTCTTC. This translates into CASSPDRNNEQFF.

The chain joins TRBV10-3 to TRBJ2-2; D gene ambiguous. Trimming took 7 bases from V and 1 from J, leaving 7 bases between them. CDR1 and CDR2 from the germline V gene are ENHRY and SYGVKD. CDR3 length: 13 amino acids. This chain's CDR3 is CAITPGNTGELFF. The DNA for the CDR3 is TGTGCCATCACCCCAGGGAACACCGGGGAGCTGTTTTTT.